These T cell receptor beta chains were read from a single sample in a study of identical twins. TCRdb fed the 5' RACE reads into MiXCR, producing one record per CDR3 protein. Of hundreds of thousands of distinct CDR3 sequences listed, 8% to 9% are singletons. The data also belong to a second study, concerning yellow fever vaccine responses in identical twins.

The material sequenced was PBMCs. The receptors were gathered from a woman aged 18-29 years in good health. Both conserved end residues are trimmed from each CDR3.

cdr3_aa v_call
AVPDRTSYEQY TRBV2
ASSTLGGYYEQY TRBV18
SAFGLAGFQETQY TRBV20-1
ASSLETSYSNEQF TRBV7-9
ASSLKVNTGELF TRBV5-6
SVLLRGSGTDTQY TRBV29-1
ASSSPGAGGPRYEQY TRBV7-2
ASTGKAGGLMDEQF TRBV4-2
ASSLWGTSIIAKNIQY TRBV5-1
SARTSSGSPSRYNEQF TRBV20-1
SASGDTQQETQY TRBV20-1
ASSPGQGRGYT TRBV12-3/TRBV12-4
ASSSFLGTSGRGGSYNEQF TRBV11-2
ATSDLGPGTGELF TRBV24-1
ASSKQGASNQPQH TRBV6-1
ASSRGVRGRGYEQY TRBV12-3/TRBV12-4
AWSVMGRTEAF TRBV30
ATATGYNEQF TRBV6-4
ASSSGGQYQPQH TRBV12-3/TRBV12-4
ASSMYGRGYVGTQY TRBV19
ASSLPSWGVEDTQY TRBV12-3/TRBV12-4
ASSQRTNEQY TRBV3-1
ASSHWTSGQRDTQY TRBV11-1
ASSLDGRVTDTQY TRBV5-1
ASSRGLEGEQY TRBV18
ASSPAGPDTQY TRBV12-3/TRBV12-4
ASSQYGLAGDNEQF TRBV7-3
ASSAQRGGADTQY TRBV6-4
ASSTDRAPDTQY TRBV2
ASIDVGGSYNEQF TRBV6-1
ASISGGAAEQY TRBV28
ASSARDRGLGETQY TRBV25-1
ASSLPPRTSGTVKF TRBV12-3/TRBV12-4
ASSLTGTGGGQPQH TRBV12-3/TRBV12-4
SVVRGRTNEKLF TRBV29-1
SAFSWGSEETQY TRBV20-1
ASSSHEILAKNIQY TRBV27
AWSVRSGETQY TRBV30
ASSAEQGTYGYT TRBV5-5
ASSQTGDNNEQF TRBV5-1
AIGGADEKLF TRBV10-3
AISGVRQAELTGELF TRBV10-3
AISERTEGPQY TRBV10-3
SVEDIAGGLREQY TRBV29-1